These 15 T cell receptor beta chains were sequenced from one sample in a study of cytomegalovirus exposure and HLA in healthy donors. Both 60 Vbeta primers and 13 Jbeta primers went into the PCR. Clones were read by immunoSEQ multiplex PCR, and TCRdb kept only the in-frame ones, dropping some. The repertoire holds a few hundred thousand clones, with approximately 81% as singletons. Material: PBMCs. The receptor set was obtained from a woman in her fifties or sixties in good health and CMV-seropositive.

The rearrangement links TRBV29-1 to TRBJ2-7, with a weak D call TRBD1 (6 bases). Germline V lookup: CDR1 SQVTM, CDR2 ANQGSEA. Deletions cut 6 bases from V and 2 bases from J, with 14 bases between. The CDR3 contains 13 residues. The CDR3 DNA sequence: TGCAGCGTGTCGACAGGAGTGACCTACGAGCAGTACTTC. Its protein is CSVSTGVTYEQYF.

In DNA form, the CDR3 reads TGTGCCAGCCGTGCCCCGGACACGCCGACCACCGGGGAGCTGTTTTTT. It codes for CASRAPDTPTTGELFF. This chain joins TRBV5-6 and TRBJ2-2; the D gene is possibly TRBD1 (5 bases). The germline gives CDR1 SGHDT, CDR2 YYEEEE. Trimming stripped 7 bases from V and 4 bases from J, with 20 bases between. The CDR3 consists of 16 residues.

The gene calls are TRBV4-2 and TRBJ1-2; TRBD1 matches at 9 bases. This CDR3 is built from 15 residues. Looked up from germline, CDR1 is LGHNA and CDR2 is YNFKEQ. Germline trimming cut 3 bases from V and 2 bases from J; bases unmatched to any gene: 4. CDR3 sequence reads: CASSHTGGYNYGYTF. The CDR3 DNA is TGTGCCAGCAGCCACACAGGGGGCTACAACTATGGCTACACCTTC.

The chain recombines TRBV29-1 with TRBJ1-1, with D tentatively TRBD1 (5 bases). This CDR3 has 12 amino acids. Germline CDR1 is SQVTM and CDR2 is ANQGSEA. With 4 bases removed from V and 8 bases from J, the gap between germline ends came to 14 bases. CDR3 nucleotide sequence: TGCAGCGTTGCCCAGGGCCGTGTGGAAGCTTTCTTT. Its translation: CSVAQGRVEAFF.

V is TRBV27 and J is TRBJ2-2; D gene ambiguous. The CDR3 spans 14 residues. CDR1 is MNHEY, CDR2 SMNVEV, per germline (reference sequence). V was cut by 4 bases and J by 0 bases, with 6 bases left in between. The CDR3 reads CASSSVPNTGELFF. CDR3 sequence (DNA): TGTGCCAGCAGTTCGGTCCCGAACACCGGGGAGCTGTTTTTT.

The CDR3 region has the DNA TGTGCCAGCAGTCCTAACAATGAGCAGTTCTTC. It specifies CASSPNNEQFF. V usage is TRBV28 and J usage is TRBJ2-1; no clear D. CDR1 MDHEN and CDR2 SYDVKM come from the germline V gene. This CDR3 comprises 11 residues. Between the trimmed V and J ends, which lost 5 bases and 5 bases, there was a span of 4 bases.

This sequence joins TRBV19 and TRBJ2-7, with a possible D match to TRBD2 (6 bases). V was shortened by 2 bases and J by 4 bases, with 15 bases between the two germline ends. Germline V gene data show CDR1 as LNHDA and CDR2 as SQIVND (reference sequence). The CDR3 consists of 15 residues. DNA of the CDR3: TGTGCCAGTAGTATATCTCGCGGGGCGATGTACGAGCAGTACTTC. It translates to CASSISRGAMYEQYF.

The chain employs TRBV5-4 and TRBJ2-4, with D tentatively TRBD2 (7 bases). The CDR3 loop spans 17 amino acids. CDR1 and CDR2 (germline): SGHNT, YYREEE (reference sequence). V lost 5 bases and J lost 1, with 19 bases in between. CDR3 in amino acids: CASSSRGGGFAKNIQYF. DNA of the CDR3: TGTGCCAGCAGTTCCCGAGGGGGGGGCTTCGCCAAAAACATTCAGTACTTC.

The rearrangement links TRBV19 to TRBJ2-3; the match to TRBD1 covers 9 bases. The V gene's germline CDR1 is LNHDA and CDR2 SQIVND (reference sequence). The CDR3 contains 14 residues. Trimming cost V 8 bases and J 2 bases; bases outside gene matches: 5. Here the CDR3 reads CASGTGPFTDTQYF. CDR3 bases: TGTGCCAGTGGGACAGGGCCCTTCACAGATACGCAGTATTTT.

This clone was detected only a few times. The chain carries TRBV6-1 and TRBJ1-5; D is uncertain. This CDR3 is 11 amino acids long. Germline V gene sequence: CDR1 MNHNS, CDR2 SASEGT. The V gene lost 6 bases and the J gene lost 5 bases, with 5 bases spanning the gap. Here the CDR3 DNA reads TGTGCCAGCAGACAGTATCAGCCCCAGCATTTT. Translation: CASRQYQPQHF.

Comments on this clone: The conserved closing phenylalanine or tryptophan is absent in this CDR3, likely reflecting a read error. The chain links TRBV29-1 to TRBJ1-2; D is undetermined. Trimming stripped 8 bases from V and 4 bases from J, with 17 bases between. Per germline, CDR1 SQVTM and CDR2 ANQGSEA. This CDR3 has 13 residues. CDR3 in DNA: TGCAGCCCCCGAGGGTCCGGGGTCTATGGCTACACCCTC. This gives the protein CSPRGSGVYGYTL.

The chain joins TRBV5-6 to TRBJ2-7; weak D call: TRBD2 (7 bases). The length of the CDR3 is 14 residues. The ends were cut back, 4 bases at V and 7 bases at J, with 18 bases in the middle. Germline assignment: CDR1 SGHDT and CDR2 YYEEEE. In DNA form, the CDR3 reads TGTGCCAGCAGCCCCACGTGGGGGGGGGCTGAGCAGTACTTC. Amino acid sequence: CASSPTWGGAEQYF.

CDR3 DNA sequence: TGCGCCAGCAGCTTGAATACTTTGAACACTGAAGCTTTCTTT. This gives the protein CASSLNTLNTEAFF. The chain has TRBV5-1 and TRBJ1-1; no firm D call. Per germline, CDR1 SGHRS and CDR2 YFSETQ. The CDR3 runs to 14 residues. V dropped 1 base and J dropped 0 bases, with 7 bases sitting between them. Looking up the rest from reference TRBV5-1 and TRBJ1-1 gives the full variable domain: KAGVTQTPRYLIKTRGQQVTLSCSPISGHRSVSWYQQTPGQGLQFLFEYFSETQRNKGNFPGRFSGRQFSNSRSEMNVSTLELGDSALYLCASSLNTLNTEAFFGQGTRLTVV.

This clone was counted between two and nine times. The chain couples TRBV7-9 to TRBJ1-1; D ambiguous. Germline loops: CDR1 SEHNR, CDR2 FQNEAQ (reference sequence). Trimming removed 0 bases at V and 4 bases at J, with 12 bases between. The CDR3 spans 15 residues. As DNA, the CDR3 is TGTGCCAGCAGCTTAGCCCGGGGATTGGGCACTGAAGCTTTCTTT. It translates to CASSLARGLGTEAFF. Full variable domain (rest looked up from reference TRBV7-9 and TRBJ1-1): DTGVSQNPRHKITKRGQNVTFRCDPISEHNRLYWYRQTLGQGPEFLTYFQNEAQLEKSRLLSDRFSAERPKGSFSTLEIQRTEQGDSAMYLCASSLARGLGTEAFFGQGTRLTVV.

Only a few counts were recorded for this clone. The V call is TRBV5-1, the J call TRBJ2-5; D is possibly TRBD2 (6 bases). The ends were cut back, 6 bases at V and 1 base at J, with 19 bases in the middle. Germline values: CDR1 SGHRS, CDR2 YFSETQ. CDR3 size: 16 residues. CDR3 in amino acids: CASTSLGSGLQETQYF. The DNA for the CDR3 is TGCGCCAGCACCTCGTTAGGTAGCGGACTCCAAGAGACCCAGTACTTC.